Sequencing of this T cell receptor beta chain was carried out in a study of blood T cell repertoires in COVID-19. Germline values: CDR1 SGHTA, CDR2 FQGNSA. The CDR3 spans 16 residues. The V segment lost 3 bases and the J segment 3 bases; nucleotides outside the gene matches: 4. The assay was immunoSEQ multiplex PCR, and TCRdb's table has in-frame clones only and misses some. The profile shows 250,000 to 350,000 clones, 92% of them singletons. This TCR was recovered from a woman aged 25 to 39 who had recovered from COVID-19. The V and J genes are TRBV7-2 and TRBJ2-2, with 10 positions matching TRBD1. The sequenced sample consisted of PBMCs or T cells enriched from blood (not recorded which). CDR3 coding DNA: TGTGCCAGCAGCTTGACAGGGGGCGGGTACACCGGGGAGCTGTTTTTT. Translated, it gives CASSLTGGGYTGELFF.